The next 23 T cell receptor beta chains were all read from a single sample in a study of blood T cells in healthy people across ages. Sample-barcoded 5' priming and a J-beta primer mix drove a second PCR of roughly 6 to 12 cycles. TCRdb ran MiXCR on the 5' RACE reads and lists one entry per CDR3 protein. The table records around 670,000 distinct CDR3 sequences, roughly 31% of them present only once. Material: blood. The receptors originated from an elderly woman in good health.

This clonotype was picked up many times. This chain connects TRBV15 to TRBJ1-1, with D uncertain. Deletions cut 3 bases from V and 0 bases from J, with 11 bases between. This CDR3 is 15 amino acids long. In germline, CDR1 is LNHNV, CDR2 YYDKDF (reference sequence). The CDR3 nucleotides are TGTGCCACCAGCAGGGACGACCTTCTGAACACTGAAGCTTTCTTT. Protein sequence: CATSRDDLLNTEAFF.

This clonotype has ten or more counts. The J gene is TRBJ1-1, the V gene TRBV5-6; D unresolved. CDR1 is SGHDT and CDR2 is YYEEEE in the germline V gene. The length of the CDR3 is 13 residues. Trimming shortened V by 4 bases and J by 8 bases, and 15 bases separated the two germline ends. The CDR3 here is CASSIYGLGEAFF. The CDR3 nucleotides are TGTGCCAGCAGCATTTACGGATTGGGGGAAGCTTTCTTT.

The gene calls are TRBV30 and TRBJ2-7; D perhaps matches TRBD1 (5 bases). The CDR3 sequence is 11 residues long. Per germline, CDR1 GTSNPN and CDR2 SVGIG (reference sequence). The germline V and J ends were trimmed by 3 bases and 6 bases, with 9 bases remaining between them. This CDR3 is CAWSWQGEQYF. The CDR3 coding sequence is TGTGCCTGGAGCTGGCAGGGCGAGCAGTACTTC.

The chain is built from TRBV29-1 and TRBJ2-1; TRBD2 matches at 7 bases. The end of the DNA aligns better with TRBJ2-7, so the J call may be wrong. The CDR3 is 15 amino acids. Germline lookup yields CDR1 SQVTM and CDR2 ANQGSEA. The CDR3 coding sequence is TGCAGCGTTGAAGATCCCCGGGGGGTATACAATGAGCAGTACTTC. This encodes CSVEDPRGVYNEQYF.

The chain couples TRBV7-8 to TRBJ1-5; 7 bases are shared with TRBD1. This CDR3 is 16 amino acids long. J was trimmed by 7 bases and V by 1 base; bases with no gene match: 10. Germline values: CDR1 SGHVS, CDR2 FQNEAQ. The CDR3 region is CASSLVAGGVRQPQHF. The DNA of the CDR3 is TGTGCCAGCAGCTTAGTAGCAGGGGGTGTAAGGCAGCCCCAGCATTTT.

At least ten counts were recorded for this clonotype. V is TRBV5-6 and J is TRBJ2-1, with D maybe TRBD2 (6 bases). With 0 bases removed from V and 2 bases from J, the gap between germline ends came to 12 bases. Germline CDR1 is SGHDT and CDR2 is YYEEEE. The CDR3 spans 16 residues. The CDR3 loop reads CASSLEAGPTYNEQFF. DNA for the CDR3: TGTGCCAGCAGCTTGGAGGCGGGACCTACCTACAATGAGCAGTTCTTC.

CDR3 residues: CASSLLTGRWRQETQYF. The CDR3 nucleotides read TGTGCCAGCAGCTTACTTACAGGTCGTTGGAGACAAGAGACCCAGTACTTC. The chain uses TRBV7-2 and TRBJ2-4, with D maybe TRBD1 (5 bases). The DNA end is more similar to TRBJ2-5, so the J call may be wrong. The length of the CDR3 is 17 residues. Germline values: CDR1 SGHTA, CDR2 FQGNSA.

The sample holds many counts of this clonotype. This chain links TRBV20-1 with TRBJ2-7, with D perhaps TRBD2 (7 bases). Germline V gene data show CDR1 as DFQATT and CDR2 as SNEGSKA (reference sequence). Trimming left V 5 bases short and J 1 base short, with 12 bases between. This CDR3 comprises 13 residues. The CDR3 region has the DNA TGCAGTGCTCTGCGGGGGACATCCTACGAGCAGTACTTC. Translated: CSALRGTSYEQYF.

On this clonotype: A much larger clone differs from this one at a single base, so this may be a read error. CDR3 DNA sequence: TGTGCCAGCAGGTATAGTATGGGCACTGAAGCTTTCTTT. It encodes CASRYSMGTEAFF. The chain joins TRBV12-3 or TRBV12-4 to TRBJ1-1; D is unresolved. The CDR3 totals 13 residues. The V and J ends lost 6 bases and 4 bases respectively, with 12 bases between them.

The table lists this clonotype with many counts. This chain connects TRBV5-1 to TRBJ2-3, with a weak D call TRBD2 (5 bases). CDR3 length equals 16 residues. CDR1 SGHRS and CDR2 YFSETQ come from the germline V gene. The ends were cut back, 4 bases at V and 2 bases at J, with 17 bases in the middle. In nucleotides, the CDR3 is TGCGCCAGCAGCATTGGACTGGAAACCACCACAGATACGCAGTATTTT. Its protein product is CASSIGLETTTDTQYF.

A word on this clonotype: One end of the junction fails to match germline, which may point to a read error. V and J are TRBV11-2 and TRBJ2-1; D not certain. The CDR3 is 18 residues long. CDR1 and CDR2 from the germline V gene are SGHAT and FQNNGV. This CDR3 is CASSLGAIAAPAYNVQFF. CDR3 sequence (DNA): TGTGCCAGCAGCTTAGGGGCTATCGCTGCCCCCGCCTACAATGTGCAGTTCTTC.

This clonotype was picked up a small number of times. A single base separates this from a much larger clone, so it may be a read error. V and J are TRBV6-1 and TRBJ2-1; 7 nucleotides line up with TRBD1. The assigned J gene may be wrong: the sequence end matches TRBJ2-7 better. Germline V gene sequence: CDR1 MNHNS, CDR2 SASEGT. The CDR3 covers 15 residues. The CDR3 loop is CASREQGSSYNEQYF. CDR3 DNA sequence: TGTGCCAGCAGAGAACAGGGGTCCTCCTACAATGAGCAGTACTTC.

This clonotype was detected ten times or more. V and J are TRBV7-2 and TRBJ2-1, with D unclear. The V gene lost 2 bases and the J gene lost 7 bases, with 9 bases spanning the gap. CDR1 SGHTA and CDR2 FQGNSA come from the germline V gene. The CDR3 sequence is 13 residues long. The CDR3 sequence is CASSLPQRNEQFF. The CDR3 DNA is TGTGCCAGCAGCTTACCTCAAAGGAATGAGCAGTTCTTC.

This clonotype was seen repeatedly, ten times or more. The rearrangement links TRBV12-5 to TRBJ2-3, with TRBD1 matching 8 bases. CDR3 length: 14 residues. CDR1 is LGHNT, CDR2 FRNRAP, per germline. With 7 bases clipped from V and 3 bases from J, the junction kept 6 bases outside the gene matches. In nucleotides, the CDR3 is TGTGCTAGTGCCCTCCGGGACAGGACAGATACGCAGTATTTT. Encoded protein: CASALRDRTDTQYF.

This clonotype came up a few times. V usage is TRBV5-6 and J usage is TRBJ1-5, with TRBD1 as a possible D gene (6 bases). V lost 4 bases, J lost 0 bases, and 17 bases lay in between. The germline V gene encodes CDR1 SGHDT and CDR2 YYEEEE. The CDR3 length is 17 residues. CDR3 sequence: CASSRWDTVYSNQPQHF. CDR3 sequence (DNA): TGTGCCAGCAGCAGATGGGACACAGTGTATAGCAATCAGCCCCAGCATTTT.

V usage is TRBV5-1 and J usage is TRBJ2-7; a weak D match, TRBD1 (6 bases). This CDR3 has 15 amino acids. The germline CDR1 and CDR2 sequences are SGHRS and YFSETQ. V dropped 4 bases and J dropped 7 bases, with 21 bases sitting between them. The DNA of the CDR3 is TGCGCCAGCAGCCTGGGTGTGGACAGTTACAATGAGCAGTACTTC. It translates to CASSLGVDSYNEQYF.

On this clonotype: A junction end diverges from the germline sequence, so it may reflect a read error. The chain carries TRBV6-5 and TRBJ2-6, with no clear D. Germline loops: CDR1 MNHEY, CDR2 SVGAGI. CDR3 size: 17 residues. CDR3 protein: CVSSYSGLISGANVLTF. The CDR3 bases are TGTGTCAGCAGTTACTCCGGTCTAATCTCTGGGGCCAACGTCCTGACTTTC.

This clonotype was found a few times. This chain joins TRBV12-3 or TRBV12-4 and TRBJ1-5, with TRBD1 identical over 10 bases. There are 15 residues in the CDR3. V lost 5 bases, J lost 7 bases, and 8 bases stayed unmatched. In nucleotides, the CDR3 is TGTGCCAGCAGTCCCGACAGGGGGCGGTTACAGCCCCAGCATTTT. As protein: CASSPDRGRLQPQHF.

This rearrangement joins TRBV7-2 to TRBJ2-1; TRBD2 might be the D (7 bases). The germline V and J ends were trimmed by 7 bases and 13 bases, with 23 bases remaining between them. Germline CDR1 and CDR2: SGHTA and FQGNSA. This CDR3 comprises 14 residues. The CDR3 DNA reads TGTGCCAGCACAAATGAGGGGGGGCGAGAGACCCAGTTCTTC. Its protein product is CASTNEGGRETQFF.

This clonotype was seen at least ten times. The chain has TRBV5-8 and TRBJ1-1; 9 nucleotides match TRBD1. This CDR3 region has 14 residues. The V segment lost 5 bases and the J segment 2 bases; nucleotides outside the gene matches: 4. Germline assignment: CDR1 SGHTS and CDR2 YDEGEE. The CDR3 sequence is CASRAGQGNTEAFF. CDR3 bases: TGTGCCAGCAGGGCGGGACAGGGAAACACTGAAGCTTTCTTT.

This clonotype showed up many times. This sequence joins TRBV5-6 and TRBJ2-1; D possibly matches TRBD1 or TRBD2 (5 bases each). CDR1 is SGHDT and CDR2 is YYEEEE in the germline V gene. Trimming pared 3 bases from V and 7 bases from J, leaving 17 bases between. This CDR3 contains 15 residues. This chain's CDR3 is CASSWMGLAGNEQFF. CDR3 in DNA: TGTGCCAGCAGCTGGATGGGGCTAGCTGGTAATGAGCAGTTCTTC. The whole variable domain, filled in from reference TRBV5-6 and TRBJ2-1, reads DAGVTQSPTHLIKTRGQQVTLRCSPKSGHDTVSWYQQALGQGPQFIFQYYEEEERQRGNFPDRFSGHQFPNYSSELNVNALLLGDSALYLCASSWMGLAGNEQFFGPGTRLTVL.

Note on this clonotype: This sequence may be a read error, since a much larger clone differs from it by one base. The V and J genes are TRBV30 and TRBJ2-1; D gene uncertain. V was cut by 1 base and J by 13 bases, with 14 bases left in between. There are 12 residues in the CDR3. The germline V gene has CDR1 GTSNPN and CDR2 SVGIG (reference sequence). DNA for the CDR3: TGTGCCTGGAGTGACGTTCAAGAGACCCAGTTCTTC. The encoded protein is CAWSDVQETQFF.

This clonotype has ten or more counts. CDR3 region: CSARGFGGGDTQYF. The CDR3 DNA sequence: TGCAGTGCTAGAGGATTCGGGGGGGGCGATACGCAGTATTTT. The J gene is TRBJ2-3, the V gene TRBV20-1, with TRBD2 identical over 8 bases. The CDR3 extends over 14 amino acids. Germline V lookup: CDR1 DFQATT, CDR2 SNEGSKA (reference sequence). V was clipped by 1 base and J by 6 bases; unmatched bases: 6.